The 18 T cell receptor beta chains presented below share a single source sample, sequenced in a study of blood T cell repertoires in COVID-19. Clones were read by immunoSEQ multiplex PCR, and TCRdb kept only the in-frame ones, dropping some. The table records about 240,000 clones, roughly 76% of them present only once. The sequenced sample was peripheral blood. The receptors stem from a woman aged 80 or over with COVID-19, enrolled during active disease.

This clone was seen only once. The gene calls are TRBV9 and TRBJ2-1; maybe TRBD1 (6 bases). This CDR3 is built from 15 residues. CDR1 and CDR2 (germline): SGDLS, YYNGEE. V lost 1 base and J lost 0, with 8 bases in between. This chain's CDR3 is CASSVQGSSYNEQFF. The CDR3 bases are TGTGCCAGCAGCGTACAGGGGAGCTCCTACAATGAGCAGTTCTTC.

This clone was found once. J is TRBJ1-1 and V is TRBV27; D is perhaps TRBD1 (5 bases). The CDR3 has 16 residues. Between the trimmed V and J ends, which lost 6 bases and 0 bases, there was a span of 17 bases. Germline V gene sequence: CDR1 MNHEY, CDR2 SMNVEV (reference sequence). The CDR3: CASSQWGGILNTEAFF. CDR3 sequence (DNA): TGTGCCAGCAGCCAATGGGGCGGAATTTTGAACACTGAAGCTTTCTTT.

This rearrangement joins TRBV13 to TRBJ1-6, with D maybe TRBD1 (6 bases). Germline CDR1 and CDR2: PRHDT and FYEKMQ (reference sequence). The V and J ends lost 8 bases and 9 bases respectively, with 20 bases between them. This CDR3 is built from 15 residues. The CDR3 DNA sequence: TGTGCCAGCCAGTGGAACGAGGGGGTGGGTTCACCCCTCCACTTT. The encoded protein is CASQWNEGVGSPLHF.

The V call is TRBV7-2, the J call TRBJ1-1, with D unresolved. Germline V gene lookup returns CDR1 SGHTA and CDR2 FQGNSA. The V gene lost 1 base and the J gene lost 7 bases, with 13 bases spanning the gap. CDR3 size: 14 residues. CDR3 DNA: TGTGCCAGCAGCTTAGGTCGGGAGGCGGTTGAAGCTTTCTTT. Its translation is CASSLGREAVEAFF.

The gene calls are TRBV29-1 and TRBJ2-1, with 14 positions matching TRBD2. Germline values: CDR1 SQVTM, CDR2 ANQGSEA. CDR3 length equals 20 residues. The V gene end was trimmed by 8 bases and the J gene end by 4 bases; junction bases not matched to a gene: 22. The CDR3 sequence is CSIGQARTSGGPGPYNEQFF. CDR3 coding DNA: TGCAGCATAGGACAGGCCAGGACTAGCGGGGGGCCTGGCCCTTACAATGAGCAGTTCTTC.

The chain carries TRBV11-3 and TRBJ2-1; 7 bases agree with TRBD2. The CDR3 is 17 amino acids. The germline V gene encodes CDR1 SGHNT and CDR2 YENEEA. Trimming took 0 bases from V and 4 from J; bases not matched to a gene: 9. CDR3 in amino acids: CASSLEGSGAIYNEQFF. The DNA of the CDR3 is TGTGCCAGCAGCTTAGAGGGGAGCGGGGCTATTTACAATGAGCAGTTCTTC. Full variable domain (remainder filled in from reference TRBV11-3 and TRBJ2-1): EAGVVQSPRYKIIEKKQPVAFWCNPISGHNTLYWYLQNLGQGPELLIRYENEEAVDDSQLPKDRFSAERLKGVDSTLKIQPAELGDSAVYLCASSLEGSGAIYNEQFFGPGTRLTVL.

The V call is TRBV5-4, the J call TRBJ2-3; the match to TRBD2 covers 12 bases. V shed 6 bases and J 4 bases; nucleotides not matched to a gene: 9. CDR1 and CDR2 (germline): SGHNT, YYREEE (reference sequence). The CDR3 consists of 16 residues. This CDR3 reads CASTKGPSGGADTQYF. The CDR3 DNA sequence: TGTGCCAGCACCAAGGGCCCTAGCGGGGGGGCAGATACGCAGTATTTT. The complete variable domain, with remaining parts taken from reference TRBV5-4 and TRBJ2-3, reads ETGVTQSPTHLIKTRGQQVTLRCSSQSGHNTVSWYQQALGQGPQFIFQYYREEENGRGNFPPRFSGLQFPNYSSELNVNALELDDSALYLCASTKGPSGGADTQYFGPGTRLTVL.

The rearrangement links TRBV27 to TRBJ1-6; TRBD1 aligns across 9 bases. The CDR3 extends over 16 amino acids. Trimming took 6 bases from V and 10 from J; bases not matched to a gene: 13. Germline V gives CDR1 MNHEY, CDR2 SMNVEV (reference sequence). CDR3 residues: CASSEAGQGGLSPLHF. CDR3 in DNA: TGTGCCAGCAGCGAGGCGGGACAGGGAGGATTGTCACCCCTCCACTTT.

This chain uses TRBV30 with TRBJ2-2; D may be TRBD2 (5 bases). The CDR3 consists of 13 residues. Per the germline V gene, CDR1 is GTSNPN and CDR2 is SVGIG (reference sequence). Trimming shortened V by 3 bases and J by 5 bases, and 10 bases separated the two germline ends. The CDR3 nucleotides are TGTGCCTGGAGCCCCACGGGGACCGGGGAGCTGTTTTTT. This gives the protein CAWSPTGTGELFF. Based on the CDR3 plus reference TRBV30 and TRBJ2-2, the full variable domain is SQTIHQWPATLVQPVGSPLSLECTVEGTSNPNLYWYRQAAGRGLQLLFYSVGIGQISSEVPQNLSASRPQDRQFILSSKKLLLSDSGFYLCAWSPTGTGELFFGEGSRLTVL.

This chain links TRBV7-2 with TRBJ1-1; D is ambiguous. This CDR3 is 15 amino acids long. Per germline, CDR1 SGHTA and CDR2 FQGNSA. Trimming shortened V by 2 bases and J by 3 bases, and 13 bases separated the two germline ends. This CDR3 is CASSLLDASYTEAFF. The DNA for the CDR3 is TGTGCCAGCAGCTTACTCGACGCTAGCTACACTGAAGCTTTCTTT.

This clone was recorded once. The CDR3 loop reads CSVDEQGVRSYTF. For the CDR3, the DNA is TGCAGCGTTGACGAGCAGGGGGTTAGGAGCTACACCTTC. This chain connects TRBV29-1 to TRBJ1-2, with 7 bases identical to TRBD1. V dropped 3 bases and J dropped 9; count of bases not matched to a gene: 10. This CDR3 is 13 amino acids long. Germline CDR1 is SQVTM and CDR2 is ANQGSEA.

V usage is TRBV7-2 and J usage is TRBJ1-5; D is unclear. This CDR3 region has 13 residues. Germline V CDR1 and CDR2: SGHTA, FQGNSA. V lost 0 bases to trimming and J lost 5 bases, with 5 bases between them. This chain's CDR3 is CASSLATYQPQHF. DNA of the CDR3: TGTGCCAGCAGCTTAGCCACTTATCAGCCCCAGCATTTT.

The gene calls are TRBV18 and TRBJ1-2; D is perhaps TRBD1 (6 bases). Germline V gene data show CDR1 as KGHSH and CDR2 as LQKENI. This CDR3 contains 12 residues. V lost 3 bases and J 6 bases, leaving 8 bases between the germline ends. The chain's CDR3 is CASSPKGDGYTF. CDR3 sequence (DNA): TGTGCCAGCTCACCCAAGGGGGATGGCTACACCTTC.

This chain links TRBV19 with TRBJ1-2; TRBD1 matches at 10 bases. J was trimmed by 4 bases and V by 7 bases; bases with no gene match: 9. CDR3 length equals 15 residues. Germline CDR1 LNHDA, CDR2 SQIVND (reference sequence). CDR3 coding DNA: TGTGCCAGTACCTCGCCGGGGACAGGGGCCTATGGCTACACCTTC. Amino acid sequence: CASTSPGTGAYGYTF. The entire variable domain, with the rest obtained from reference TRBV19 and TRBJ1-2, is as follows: DGGITQSPKYLFRKEGQNVTLSCEQNLNHDAMYWYRQDPGQGLRLIYYSQIVNDFQKGDIAEGYSVSREKKESFPLTVTSAQKNPTAFYLCASTSPGTGAYGYTFGSGTRLTVV.

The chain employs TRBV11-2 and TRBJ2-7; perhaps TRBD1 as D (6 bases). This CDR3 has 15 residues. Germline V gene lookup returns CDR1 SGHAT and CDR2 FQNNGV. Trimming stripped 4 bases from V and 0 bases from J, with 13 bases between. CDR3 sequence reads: CASSYATGSSYEQYF. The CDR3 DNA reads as TGTGCCAGCAGCTATGCAACAGGGAGCTCCTACGAGCAGTACTTC.

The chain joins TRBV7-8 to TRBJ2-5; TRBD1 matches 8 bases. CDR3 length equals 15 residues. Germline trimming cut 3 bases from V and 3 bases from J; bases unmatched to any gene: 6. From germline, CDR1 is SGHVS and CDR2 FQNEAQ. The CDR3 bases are TGTGCCAGCAGCTTCCCCCCGGGACAGGAAGAGACCCAGTACTTC. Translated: CASSFPPGQEETQYF.

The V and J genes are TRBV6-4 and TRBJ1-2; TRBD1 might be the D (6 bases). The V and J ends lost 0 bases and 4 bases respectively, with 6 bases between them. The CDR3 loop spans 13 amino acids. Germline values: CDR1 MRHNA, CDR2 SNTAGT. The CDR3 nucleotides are TGTGCCAGCAGTGACTCAGGGGGCTATGGCTACACCTTC. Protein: CASSDSGGYGYTF.

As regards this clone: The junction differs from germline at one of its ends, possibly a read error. The CDR3 DNA sequence: TGCGCCAGTAGTCTACCAGCCGGGGGGCTCGGCGAGCAGTACTTC. Translating it yields CASSLPAGGLGEQYF. This chain joins TRBV23-1 and TRBJ2-7; weak D call: TRBD2 (7 bases). TRBV23-1 is annotated as an ORF whose role is uncertain. CDR3 size: 15 residues.